The clone carrying this T cell receptor beta chain was counted a single time. Its antigen is not identified. It was with 60 Vbeta and 13 Jbeta primers that the PCR ran. Some clones are missing from TCRdb's copy, which holds only in-frame ones; the method was immunoSEQ multiplex PCR. The repertoire holds 200,000 to 250,000 clones, with 76% as singletons. This entry belongs to a study of cytomegalovirus exposure and HLA in healthy donors. Study results and limitations: In vitro testing confirmed a few CMV-associated chains as specific for CMV antigens. Fewer N-insertions than the roughly 630-donor mean were reportedly shown by an Asian-associated ancestry cluster in a later analysis.

In germline, CDR1 is GTSNPN, CDR2 SVGIG (reference sequence). This CDR3 has 15 residues. With 3 bases clipped from V and 11 bases from J, the junction kept 10 bases outside the gene matches. The source material was PBMCs. The chain carries TRBV30 and TRBJ1-6, with 10 bases that match TRBD1. This receptor was obtained from a man aged 18 to 30 in good health and CMV-seronegative. The CDR3 sequence: CAWSLSGTGETPLHF. CDR3 coding DNA: TGTGCCTGGAGCCTATCCGGGACAGGGGAGACACCCCTCCACTTT.